This TCR beta chain was obtained from a study of persistence of HIV-infected CD4 T cells. The study, taken as a whole, reports: CMV- and Gag-responding cells had lower TCRbeta richness than CD3/CD28-responding cells.

About this clone: Its antigen is still unknown.

Cells were stimulated with overlapping HIV-1 Gag 15-mer peptides. CD40L/CD69 double-negative CD45RO-high memory CD4+ T cells were collected. Adults with HIV-1 started suppressive ART while chronically infected. Undetectable plasma HIV-1 RNA below 50 copies/mL lasted at least 4 years. An approximately 17-hour stimulation of CD8-depleted PBMCs used anti-CD28/CD49d costimulation, CD40-blocking antibody and enfuvirtide. Sequencing used immunoSEQ version 4 in survey mode. Profiling relied on immunoSEQ multiplex PCR, and the TCRdb table lists in-frame clones only, not all of them. The sample consists of around 42,000 clones, approximately 80% of them appearing once. The clonotype was recovered from an adult man with HIV who was CMV-seropositive. The source material was CD4+ T cells sorted from PBMCs after roughly 20-hour stimulation, sampled from a patient who received antiretroviral therapy.

The CDR3 region has the DNA TGTGCTACCCGACCTAGCCTTAGCCTAACCCTCCACTTT. As protein: CATRPSLSLTLHF. V gene TRBV28 combines with J gene TRBJ1-6, with D unclear. The V gene's germline CDR1 is MDHEN and CDR2 SYDVKM. The CDR3 has 13 residues.